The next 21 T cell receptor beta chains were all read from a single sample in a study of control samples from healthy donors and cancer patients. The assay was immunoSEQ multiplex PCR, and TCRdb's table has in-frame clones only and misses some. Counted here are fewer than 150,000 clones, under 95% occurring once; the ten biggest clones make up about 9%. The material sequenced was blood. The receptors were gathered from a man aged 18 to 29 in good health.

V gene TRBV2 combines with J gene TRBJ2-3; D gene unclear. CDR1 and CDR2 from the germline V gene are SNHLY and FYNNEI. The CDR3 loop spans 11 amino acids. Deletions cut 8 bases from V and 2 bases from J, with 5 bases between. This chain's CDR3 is CASSVTDTQYF. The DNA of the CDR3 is TGTGCCAGCTCTGTCACAGATACGCAGTATTTT.

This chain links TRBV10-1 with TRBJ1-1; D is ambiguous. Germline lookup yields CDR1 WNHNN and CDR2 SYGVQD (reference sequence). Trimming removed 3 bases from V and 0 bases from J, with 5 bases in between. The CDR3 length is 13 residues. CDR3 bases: TGCGCCAGCAGTGACGGGATGAACACTGAAGCTTTCTTT. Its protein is CASSDGMNTEAFF.

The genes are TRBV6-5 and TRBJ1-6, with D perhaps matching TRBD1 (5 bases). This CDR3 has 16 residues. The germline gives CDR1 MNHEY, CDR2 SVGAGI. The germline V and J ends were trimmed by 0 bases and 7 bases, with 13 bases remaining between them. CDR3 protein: CASSYSRGELNSPLHF. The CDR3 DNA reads TGTGCCAGCAGTTACTCGCGAGGGGAGCTGAATTCACCCCTCCACTTT.

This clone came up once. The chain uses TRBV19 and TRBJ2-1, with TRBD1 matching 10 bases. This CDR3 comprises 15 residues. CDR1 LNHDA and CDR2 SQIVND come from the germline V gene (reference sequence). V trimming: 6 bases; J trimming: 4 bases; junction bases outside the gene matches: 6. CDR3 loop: CASRSGTGEYNEQFF. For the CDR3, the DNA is TGTGCCAGTAGATCCGGGACAGGGGAGTACAATGAGCAGTTCTTC.

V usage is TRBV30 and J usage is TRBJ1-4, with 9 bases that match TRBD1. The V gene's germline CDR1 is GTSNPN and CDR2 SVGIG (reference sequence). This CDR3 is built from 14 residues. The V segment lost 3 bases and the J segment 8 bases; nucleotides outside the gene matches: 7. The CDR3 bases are TGTGCCTGGAGGTGGACAGGGGACGTAGAAAAACTGTTTTTT. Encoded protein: CAWRWTGDVEKLFF. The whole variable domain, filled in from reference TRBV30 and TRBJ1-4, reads SQTIHQWPATLVQPVGSPLSLECTVEGTSNPNLYWYRQAAGRGLQLLFYSVGIGQISSEVPQNLSASRPQDRQFILSSKKLLLSDSGFYLCAWRWTGDVEKLFFGSGTQLSVL.

The CDR3 DNA reads TGTGCCAGCAGCTTAACTTGGAGATCCTACAATGAGCAGTTCTTC. This codes for CASSLTWRSYNEQFF. V and J are TRBV7-3 and TRBJ2-1, with D unresolved. This CDR3 contains 15 residues. Germline lookup yields CDR1 SGHTA and CDR2 FQGTGA. The V gene lost 0 bases and the J gene lost 1 base, with 7 bases spanning the gap.

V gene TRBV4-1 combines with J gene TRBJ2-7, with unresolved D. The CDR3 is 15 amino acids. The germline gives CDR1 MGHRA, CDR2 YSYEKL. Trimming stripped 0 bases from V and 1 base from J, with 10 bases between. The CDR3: CASSQEVRRSYEQYF. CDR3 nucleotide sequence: TGCGCCAGCAGCCAAGAGGTCAGGCGATCCTACGAGCAGTACTTC.

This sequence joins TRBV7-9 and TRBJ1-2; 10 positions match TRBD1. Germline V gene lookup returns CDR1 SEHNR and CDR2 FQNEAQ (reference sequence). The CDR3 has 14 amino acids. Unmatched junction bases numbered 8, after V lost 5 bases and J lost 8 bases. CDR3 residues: CASSLGQGKGGYTF. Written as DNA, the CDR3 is TGTGCCAGCAGCCTGGGACAGGGGAAGGGCGGCTACACCTTC.

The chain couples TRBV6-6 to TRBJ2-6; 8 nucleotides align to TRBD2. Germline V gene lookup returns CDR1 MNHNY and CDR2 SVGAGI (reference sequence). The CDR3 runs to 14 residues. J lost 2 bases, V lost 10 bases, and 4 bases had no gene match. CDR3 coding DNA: TGTGCCACCTCGGGGGGGGCTGGGGCCAACGTCCTGACTTTC. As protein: CATSGGAGANVLTF.

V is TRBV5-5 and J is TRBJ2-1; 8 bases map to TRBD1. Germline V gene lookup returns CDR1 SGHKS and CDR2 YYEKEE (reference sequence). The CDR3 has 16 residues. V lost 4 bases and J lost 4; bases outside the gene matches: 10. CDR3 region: CASSIWTGTEYNEQFF. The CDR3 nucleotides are TGTGCCAGCAGCATCTGGACAGGGACGGAATACAATGAGCAGTTCTTC.

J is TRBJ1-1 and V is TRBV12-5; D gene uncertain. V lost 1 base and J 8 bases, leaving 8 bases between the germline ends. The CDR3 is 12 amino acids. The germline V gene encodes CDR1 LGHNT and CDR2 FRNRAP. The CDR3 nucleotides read TGTGCTAGTGGTTTGGGCCGGGCCGAAGCTTTCTTT. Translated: CASGLGRAEAFF.

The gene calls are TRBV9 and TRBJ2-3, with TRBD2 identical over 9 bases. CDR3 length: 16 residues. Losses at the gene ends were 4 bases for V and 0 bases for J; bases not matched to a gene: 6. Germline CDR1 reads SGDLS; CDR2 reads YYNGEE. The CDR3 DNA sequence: TGTGCCAGCAGCTCGCCTAGCGGGGCTAGCACAGATACGCAGTATTTT. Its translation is CASSSPSGASTDTQYF.

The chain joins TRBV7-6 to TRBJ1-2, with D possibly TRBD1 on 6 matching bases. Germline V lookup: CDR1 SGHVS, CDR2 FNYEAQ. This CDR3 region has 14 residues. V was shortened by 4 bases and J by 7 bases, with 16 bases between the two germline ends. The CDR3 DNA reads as TGTGCCAGCAGCTCCGGAGGGGGGCGCGGTGGCTACACCTTC. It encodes CASSSGGGRGGYTF.

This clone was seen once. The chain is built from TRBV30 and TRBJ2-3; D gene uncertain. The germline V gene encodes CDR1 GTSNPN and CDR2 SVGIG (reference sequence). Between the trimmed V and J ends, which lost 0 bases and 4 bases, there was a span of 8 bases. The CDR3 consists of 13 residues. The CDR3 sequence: CAWSVGRSDTQYF. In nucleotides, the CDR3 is TGTGCCTGGAGTGTAGGGCGCTCAGATACGCAGTATTTT. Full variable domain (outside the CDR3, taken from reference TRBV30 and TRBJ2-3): SQTIHQWPATLVQPVGSPLSLECTVEGTSNPNLYWYRQAAGRGLQLLFYSVGIGQISSEVPQNLSASRPQDRQFILSSKKLLLSDSGFYLCAWSVGRSDTQYFGPGTRLTVL.

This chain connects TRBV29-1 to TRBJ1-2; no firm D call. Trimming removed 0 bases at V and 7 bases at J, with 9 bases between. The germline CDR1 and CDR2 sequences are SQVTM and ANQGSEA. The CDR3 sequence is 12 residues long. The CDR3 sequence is CSVEDRHTGYTF. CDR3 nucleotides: TGCAGCGTTGAAGACAGACATACTGGCTACACCTTC.

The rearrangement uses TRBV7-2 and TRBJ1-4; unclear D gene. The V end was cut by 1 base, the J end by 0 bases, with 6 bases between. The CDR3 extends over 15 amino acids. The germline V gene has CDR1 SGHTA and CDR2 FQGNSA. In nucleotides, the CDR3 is TGTGCCAGCAGCTTAGGGGTCTCAACTAATGAAAAACTGTTTTTT. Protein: CASSLGVSTNEKLFF.

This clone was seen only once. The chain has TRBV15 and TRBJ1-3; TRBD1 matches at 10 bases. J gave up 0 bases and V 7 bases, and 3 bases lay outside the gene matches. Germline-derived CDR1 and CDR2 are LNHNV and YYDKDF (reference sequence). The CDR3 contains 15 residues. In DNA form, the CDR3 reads TGTGCCACCACGGGACAGGGGATCTCTGGAAACACCATATATTTT. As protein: CATTGQGISGNTIYF.

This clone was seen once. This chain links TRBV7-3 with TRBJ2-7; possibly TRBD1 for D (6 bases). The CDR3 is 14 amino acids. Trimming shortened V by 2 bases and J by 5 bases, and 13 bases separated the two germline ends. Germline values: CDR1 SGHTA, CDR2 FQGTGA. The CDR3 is CASSLLGGRDEQYF. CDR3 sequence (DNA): TGTGCCAGCAGCTTATTAGGGGGAAGGGACGAGCAGTACTTC.

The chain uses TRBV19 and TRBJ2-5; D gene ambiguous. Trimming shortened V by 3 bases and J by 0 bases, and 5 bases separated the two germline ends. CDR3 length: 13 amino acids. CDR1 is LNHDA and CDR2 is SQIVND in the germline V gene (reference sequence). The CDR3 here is CASSIGNQETQYF. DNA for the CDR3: TGTGCCAGTAGTATTGGTAACCAAGAGACCCAGTACTTC.

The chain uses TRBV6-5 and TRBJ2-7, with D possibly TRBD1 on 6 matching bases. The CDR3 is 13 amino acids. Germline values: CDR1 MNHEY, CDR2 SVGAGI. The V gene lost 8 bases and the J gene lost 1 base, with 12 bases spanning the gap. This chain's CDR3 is CASALGASYEQYF. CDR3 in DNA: TGTGCCAGCGCCCTGGGGGCGTCCTACGAGCAGTACTTC.

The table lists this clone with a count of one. CDR3 sequence: CASSTLRGLGNEQFF. CDR3 coding DNA: TGTGCCAGCAGTACCCTCCGGGGGCTTGGCAATGAGCAGTTCTTC. The V gene is TRBV27, the J gene TRBJ2-1; D possibly uses TRBD1 or TRBD2 (6 bases each). From germline, CDR1 is MNHEY and CDR2 SMNVEV (reference sequence). Trimming removed 5 bases from V and 6 bases from J, with 17 bases in between. The CDR3 length is 15 residues.